This paragraph reports one T cell receptor (beta chain). For the second PCR, which ran for roughly 6 to 12 cycles, a sample-barcoded 5' primer and a J-beta primer mix were used. MiXCR, run by TCRdb on the 5' RACE reads, gives a single entry per CDR3 protein. The repertoire has about 1.8 million distinct CDR3 sequences, 49% of them found once; the top ten carry approximately 2.1%. These data are taken from a study of blood T cells in healthy people across ages. The source is a woman in her forties in good health. Sequencing used blood.

The CDR3 DNA follows: TGTGCCAGCAGTCCATCCTTCGGTGAGCGGGGGCGCACAGATACGCAGTATTTT. It is translated as CASSPSFGERGRTDTQYF. The chain combines TRBV6-2 or TRBV6-3 with TRBJ2-3; 8 bases fit TRBD2. The trim removed 5 bases at V and 1 base at J, leaving 14 bases unmatched. Germline V gene lookup returns CDR1 MNHEY and CDR2 SVGEGT. The CDR3 is 18 amino acids.